These 9 T cell receptor beta chains were all obtained from the same sample, sequenced in a study of Ad26.COV2.S vaccination and SARS-CoV-2 variants. Treatment indicated: roughly 18 received Ad26.COV2.S at low or high dose, single or two shots; 5 received placebo; per-sample allocation not given. Following the first vaccine or placebo injection, samples were taken on day 63. Method: immunoSEQ multiplex PCR; TCRdb's copy keeps in-frame clones and lacks some. The profile shows approximately 500,000 clones, roughly 89% of them singletons. Sequencing was performed on peripheral blood, taken in a trial of Ad26.COV2.S vaccine versus placebo. These receptor sequences come from a person between 18 and 65 years old who received the Ad26.COV2.S COVID-19 vaccine or a placebo.

V usage is TRBV6-5 and J usage is TRBJ2-1, with 12 bases aligning to TRBD2. V was pared by 8 bases and J by 5 bases, with 1 base of the junction left unmatched. Germline assignment: CDR1 MNHEY and CDR2 SVGAGI. CDR3 length: 13 residues. The CDR3 DNA follows: TGTGCCAGCCGGACTAGCGGGAACAATGAGCAGTTCTTC. Translating it yields CASRTSGNNEQFF.

This chain connects TRBV28 to TRBJ1-5, with 7 bases that match TRBD1. In germline, CDR1 is MDHEN, CDR2 SYDVKM. CDR3 length: 18 amino acids. With V trimmed by 3 bases and J by 7 bases, 18 bases remained unmatched. CDR3 protein: CASSLSAATGTVTQPQHF. Written as DNA, the CDR3 is TGTGCCAGCAGTTTGTCCGCCGCAACCGGGACAGTGACCCAGCCCCAGCATTTT. The variable domain in full, completed from reference TRBV28 and TRBJ1-5, reads DVKVTQSSRYLVKRTGEKVFLECVQDMDHENMFWYRQDPGLGLRLIYFSYDVKMKEKGDIPEGYSVSREKKERFSLILESASTNQTSMYLCASSLSAATGTVTQPQHFGDGTRLSIL.

V usage is TRBV6-5 and J usage is TRBJ2-5; 8 bases are shared with TRBD2. Per the germline V gene, CDR1 is MNHEY and CDR2 is SVGAGI. The ends lost 9 bases at V and 5 bases at J; junction bases unmatched: 8. This CDR3 is built from 13 residues. CDR3: CASYGGAGETQYF. In DNA, the CDR3 is TGTGCCAGTTACGGGGGGGCAGGGGAGACCCAGTACTTC.

V gene TRBV7-2 combines with J gene TRBJ1-2, with TRBD1 matching 7 bases. Germline CDR1 and CDR2: SGHTA and FQGNSA. V lost 1 base, J lost 4 bases, and 6 bases stayed unmatched. This CDR3 contains 15 residues. The CDR3 coding sequence is TGTGCCAGCAGCTTAGGGACAGGAGAGGGCTATGGCTACACCTTC. This gives the protein CASSLGTGEGYGYTF.

The rearrangement uses TRBV11-2 and TRBJ2-5; D is undetermined. V lost 3 bases and J 0 bases, leaving 11 bases between the germline ends. CDR1 is SGHAT, CDR2 FQNNGV, per germline. The CDR3 loop spans 15 amino acids. In DNA, the CDR3 is TGTGCCAGCAGCTTTTTTGCGGCAGACCAAGAGACCCAGTACTTC. Residues: CASSFFAADQETQYF.

The V gene is TRBV7-2, the J gene TRBJ1-1, with D unclear. The CDR3 covers 16 residues. CDR1 SGHTA and CDR2 FQGNSA come from the germline V gene. Between the trimmed V and J ends, which lost 2 bases and 1 base, there was a span of 14 bases. The CDR3 DNA is TGTGCCAGCAGCTTAAATAGGCCGGGTCGGAACACTGAAGCTTTCTTT. This encodes CASSLNRPGRNTEAFF.

This chain connects TRBV7-2 to TRBJ1-1; D is unresolved. CDR1 SGHTA and CDR2 FQGNSA come from the germline V gene. V lost 7 bases and J lost 2, with 14 bases in between. The CDR3 sequence is 14 residues long. The CDR3 sequence: CASTPNRVNTEAFF. CDR3 in DNA: TGTGCCAGCACCCCAAACCGGGTAAACACTGAAGCTTTCTTT.

The gene calls are TRBV7-8 and TRBJ1-6; D is undetermined. The germline V gene has CDR1 SGHVS and CDR2 FQNEAQ. This CDR3 is 11 amino acids long. V was cut by 4 bases and J by 13 bases, with 8 bases left in between. The CDR3 DNA sequence: TGTGCCAGCAGCTCGGTCGGGCCCCTCCACTTT. Encoded protein: CASSSVGPLHF.

The gene calls are TRBV6-2 or TRBV6-3 and TRBJ1-5, with D perhaps TRBD1 (5 bases). Per germline, CDR1 MNHEY and CDR2 SVGEGT. Trimming pared 5 bases from V and 12 bases from J, leaving 17 bases between. This CDR3 contains 13 residues. The CDR3 sequence: CASSLQNKGLQHF. The CDR3 region has the DNA TGTGCCAGCAGTCTCCAAAACAAGGGGCTCCAGCATTTT.